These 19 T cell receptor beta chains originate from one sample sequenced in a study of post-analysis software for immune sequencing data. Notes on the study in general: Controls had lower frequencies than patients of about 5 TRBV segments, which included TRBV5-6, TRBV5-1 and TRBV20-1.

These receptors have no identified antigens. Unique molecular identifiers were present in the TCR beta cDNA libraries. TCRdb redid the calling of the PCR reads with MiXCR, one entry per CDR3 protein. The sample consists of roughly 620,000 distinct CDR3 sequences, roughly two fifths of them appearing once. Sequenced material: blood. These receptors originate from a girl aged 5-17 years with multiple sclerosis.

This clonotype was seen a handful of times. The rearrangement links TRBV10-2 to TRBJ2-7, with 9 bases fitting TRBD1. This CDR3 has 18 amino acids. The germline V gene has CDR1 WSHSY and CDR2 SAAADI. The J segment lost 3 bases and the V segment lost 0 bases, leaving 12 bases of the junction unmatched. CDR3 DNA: TGCGCCAGCAGTGAGTCATTCGTCGGGACAGGGTGGGGCTACGAGCAGTACTTC. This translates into CASSESFVGTGWGYEQYF.

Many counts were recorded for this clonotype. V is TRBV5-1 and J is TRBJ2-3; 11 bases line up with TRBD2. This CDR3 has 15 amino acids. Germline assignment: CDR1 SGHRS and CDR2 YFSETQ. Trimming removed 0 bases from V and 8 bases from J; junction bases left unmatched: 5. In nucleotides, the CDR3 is TGCGCCAGCAGCTTGGACCTAGCGGGGGGAGGTACGCAGTATTTT. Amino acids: CASSLDLAGGGTQYF. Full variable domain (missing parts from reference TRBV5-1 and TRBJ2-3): KAGVTQTPRYLIKTRGQQVTLSCSPISGHRSVSWYQQTPGQGLQFLFEYFSETQRNKGNFPGRFSGRQFSNSRSEMNVSTLELGDSALYLCASSLDLAGGGTQYFGPGTRLTVL.

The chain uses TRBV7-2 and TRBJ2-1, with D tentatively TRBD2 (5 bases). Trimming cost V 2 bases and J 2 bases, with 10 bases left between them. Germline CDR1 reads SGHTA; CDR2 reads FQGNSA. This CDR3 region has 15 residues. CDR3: CASSLNGVAYNEQFF. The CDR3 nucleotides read TGTGCCAGCAGCTTAAACGGGGTCGCCTACAATGAGCAGTTCTTC.

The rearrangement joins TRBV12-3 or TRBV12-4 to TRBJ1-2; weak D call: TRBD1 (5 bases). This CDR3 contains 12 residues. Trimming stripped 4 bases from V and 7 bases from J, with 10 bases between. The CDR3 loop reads CASSYQGGGYTF. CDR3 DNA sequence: TGTGCCAGCAGTTACCAGGGTGGTGGCTACACCTTC.

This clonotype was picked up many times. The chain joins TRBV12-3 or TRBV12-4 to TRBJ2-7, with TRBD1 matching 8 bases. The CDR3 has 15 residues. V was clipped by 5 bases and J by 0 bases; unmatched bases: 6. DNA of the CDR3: TGTGCCAGCAGTGCCCGGGACAGGTCCTCCTACGAGCAGTACTTC. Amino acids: CASSARDRSSYEQYF.

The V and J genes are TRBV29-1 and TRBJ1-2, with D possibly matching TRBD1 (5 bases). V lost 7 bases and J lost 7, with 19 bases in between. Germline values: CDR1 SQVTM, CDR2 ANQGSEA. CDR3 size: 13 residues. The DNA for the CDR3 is TGCAGCGCTGGGGGACGGAGGTTCGGTGGCTACACCTTC. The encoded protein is CSAGGRRFGGYTF.

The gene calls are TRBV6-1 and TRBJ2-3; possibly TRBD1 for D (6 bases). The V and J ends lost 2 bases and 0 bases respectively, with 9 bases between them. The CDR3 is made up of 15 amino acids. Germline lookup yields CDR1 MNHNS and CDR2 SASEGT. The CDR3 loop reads CASSERQGSTDTQYF. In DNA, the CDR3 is TGTGCCAGCAGTGAACGTCAGGGGAGCACAGATACGCAGTATTTT.

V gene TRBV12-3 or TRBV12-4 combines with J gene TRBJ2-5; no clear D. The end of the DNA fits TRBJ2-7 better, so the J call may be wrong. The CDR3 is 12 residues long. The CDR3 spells CASSSPAREQYF. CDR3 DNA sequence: TGTGCCAGCAGTTCCCCTGCTCGCGAGCAGTACTTC.

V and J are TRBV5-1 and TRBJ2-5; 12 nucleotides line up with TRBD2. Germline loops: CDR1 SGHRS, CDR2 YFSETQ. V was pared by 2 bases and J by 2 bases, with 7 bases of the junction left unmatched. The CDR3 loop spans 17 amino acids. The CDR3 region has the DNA TGCGCCAGCAGCTTTAGAGGACTAGCGGGAAGACAAGAGACCCAGTACTTC. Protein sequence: CASSFRGLAGRQETQYF.

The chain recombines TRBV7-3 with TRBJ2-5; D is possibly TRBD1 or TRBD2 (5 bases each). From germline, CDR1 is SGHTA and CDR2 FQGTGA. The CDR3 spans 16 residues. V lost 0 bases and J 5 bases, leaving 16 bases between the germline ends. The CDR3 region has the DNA TGTGCCAGCAGCTTAACCCCAGGGAGTGCTTTGGAGACCCAGTACTTC. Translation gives CASSLTPGSALETQYF.

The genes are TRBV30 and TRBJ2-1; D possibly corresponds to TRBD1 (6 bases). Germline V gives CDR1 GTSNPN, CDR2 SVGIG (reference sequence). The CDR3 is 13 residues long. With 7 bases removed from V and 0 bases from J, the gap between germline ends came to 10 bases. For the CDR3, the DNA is TGTGCCTCAAGACAGGACTCCTACAATGAGCAGTTCTTC. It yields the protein CASRQDSYNEQFF.

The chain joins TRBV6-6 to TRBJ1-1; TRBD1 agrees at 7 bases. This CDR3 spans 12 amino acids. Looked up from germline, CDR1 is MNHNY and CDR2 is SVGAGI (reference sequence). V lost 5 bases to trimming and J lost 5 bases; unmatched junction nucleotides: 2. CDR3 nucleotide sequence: TGTGCCAGCAGTAAGACAGGGACTGAAGCTTTCTTT. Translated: CASSKTGTEAFF.

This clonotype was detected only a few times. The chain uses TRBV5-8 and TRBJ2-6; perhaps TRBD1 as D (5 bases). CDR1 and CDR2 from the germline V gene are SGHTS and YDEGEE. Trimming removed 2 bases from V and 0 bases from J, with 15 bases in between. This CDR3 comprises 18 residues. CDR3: CASSFRWGLDSGANVLTF. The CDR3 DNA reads TGTGCCAGCAGCTTTCGGTGGGGCCTAGACTCTGGGGCCAACGTCCTGACTTTC.

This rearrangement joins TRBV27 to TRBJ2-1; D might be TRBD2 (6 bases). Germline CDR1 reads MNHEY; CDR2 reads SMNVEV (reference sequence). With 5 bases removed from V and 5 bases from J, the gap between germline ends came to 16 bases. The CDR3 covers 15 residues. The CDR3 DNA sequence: TGTGCCAGCAGTCCGTTGGGGGGTAAGGACAATGAGCAGTTCTTC. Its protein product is CASSPLGGKDNEQFF.

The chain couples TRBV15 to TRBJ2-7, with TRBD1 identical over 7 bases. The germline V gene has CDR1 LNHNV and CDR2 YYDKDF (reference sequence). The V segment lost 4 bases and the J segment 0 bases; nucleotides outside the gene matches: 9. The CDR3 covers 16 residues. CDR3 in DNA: TGTGCCACCAGCACCGTGGGACAGAAGAGCTCCTACGAGCAGTACTTC. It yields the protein CATSTVGQKSSYEQYF.

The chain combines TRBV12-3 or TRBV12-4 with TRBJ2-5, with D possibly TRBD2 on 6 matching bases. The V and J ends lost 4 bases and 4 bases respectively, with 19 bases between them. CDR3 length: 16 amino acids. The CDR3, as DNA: TGTGCCAGCAGTTCCCGATTGGCGGGAAATGTAGAGACCCAGTACTTC. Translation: CASSSRLAGNVETQYF.

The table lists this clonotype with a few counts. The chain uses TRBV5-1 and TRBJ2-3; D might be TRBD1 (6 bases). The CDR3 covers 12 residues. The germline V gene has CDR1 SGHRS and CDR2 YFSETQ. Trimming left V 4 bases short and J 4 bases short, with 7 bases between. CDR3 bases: TGCGCCAGCAGCGGGACATCAGATACGCAGTATTTT. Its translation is CASSGTSDTQYF. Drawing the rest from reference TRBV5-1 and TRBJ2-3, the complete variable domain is KAGVTQTPRYLIKTRGQQVTLSCSPISGHRSVSWYQQTPGQGLQFLFEYFSETQRNKGNFPGRFSGRQFSNSRSEMNVSTLELGDSALYLCASSGTSDTQYFGPGTRLTVL.

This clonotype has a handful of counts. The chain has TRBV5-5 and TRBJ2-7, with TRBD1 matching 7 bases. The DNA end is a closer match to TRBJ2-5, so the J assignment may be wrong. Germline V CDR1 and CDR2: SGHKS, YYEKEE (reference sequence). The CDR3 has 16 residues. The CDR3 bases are TGTGCCGGCACCCTAACATTCGGACAGGCAGCAGAGACCCAGTACTTC. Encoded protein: CAGTLTFGQAAETQYF.

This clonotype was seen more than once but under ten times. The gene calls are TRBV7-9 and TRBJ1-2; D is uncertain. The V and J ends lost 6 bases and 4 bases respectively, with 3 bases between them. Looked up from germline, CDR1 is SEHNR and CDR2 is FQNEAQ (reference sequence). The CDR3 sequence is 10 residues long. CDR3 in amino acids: CASSAYGYTF. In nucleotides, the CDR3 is TGTGCCAGCAGTGCCTATGGCTACACCTTC.